These T cell receptor beta chains were read from a single sample in a study of T cell repertoires in cytomegalovirus infection. TCRdb reprocessed the reads via MiXCR and lists one record per CDR3 protein. Of fewer than 1,000,000 distinct CDR3 sequences listed, about a third are singletons. For these TCRs, the target antigens are not known. The starting material was cultured CD8+ T cells from PBMCs, obtained from culture after CMV antigen stimulation. The source is a human donor in good health (CMV status not recorded). Some clones in this sample may be carry-over from other donors' samples. Both conserved end residues are part of each CDR3.

V: TRBV12-3/TRBV12-4
CDR3: CASGGGTITDTQYF

V: TRBV27
CDR3: CASGGSWFRRYTF

V: TRBV6-5
CDR3: CASSYEAPYNEQFF

V: TRBV29-1
CDR3: CSVDGGSYEQYF

V: TRBV6-1
CDR3: CASSDDYRGENIQYF

V: TRBV15
CDR3: CATSGRASTDTQYF

V: TRBV2
CDR3: CASRTGYNEQFF

V: TRBV7-8
CDR3: CASSPIRGRAYNEQFF

V: TRBV7-8
CDR3: CAGSLEGTGFQPQHF

V: TRBV27
CDR3: CASSLGKGSYEQYF

V: TRBV5-6
CDR3: CASSLETDYEQYF

V: TRBV7-2
CDR3: CASSLEGQLLNNEQFF

V: TRBV12-3/TRBV12-4
CDR3: CASSLLGDTQYF

V: TRBV20-1
CDR3: CSARDARPGGELFF

V: TRBV15
CDR3: CATSREALSSYEQYF

V: TRBV29-1
CDR3: CSVRGGRGSGNTIYF

V: TRBV14
CDR3: CASGKVNTEAFF

V: TRBV7-6
CDR3: CASGLTGLRYEQYF

V: TRBV28
CDR3: CASSFYSGGTDTQYF

V: TRBV18
CDR3: CASSPPRGTANTGELFF

V: TRBV19
CDR3: CASSYSTGGGSTDTQYF

V: TRBV7-2
CDR3: CASSLRRAGTGGGWTNEKLFF

V: TRBV25-1
CDR3: CASSESTGQPSGANVLTF

V: TRBV19
CDR3: CASSLTGVIMNTEAFF

V: TRBV7-9
CDR3: CASSFSGEQETQYF

V: TRBV4-1
CDR3: CASSLSGGEGQPQHF

V: TRBV7-6
CDR3: CASSRSGVHEAFF

V: TRBV4-3
CDR3: CASSQDPSTGGDGYTF

V: TRBV20-1
CDR3: CSARDRTGQNTEAFF

V: TRBV7-9
CDR3: CASSPPGHREGTGELFF

V: TRBV7-9
CDR3: CASAPGGLYEQYF

V: TRBV2
CDR3: CASSEGQGCTF

V: TRBV6-2/TRBV6-3
CDR3: CASTTAIQETQYF

V: TRBV27
CDR3: CASSLVSRDTEAFF

V: TRBV7-8
CDR3: CASSSRTGEDTEAFF

V: TRBV7-9
CDR3: CASSSGQGIYEQYF

V: TRBV19
CDR3: CASSIGQKATNEKLFF

V: TRBV18
CDR3: CASYGETQYF

V: TRBV4-2
CDR3: CANSQDGPYNSPLHF

V: TRBV20-1
CDR3: CSARDRWGQQAFSYEQYF

V: TRBV2
CDR3: CASRIQSSRDYGYTF

V: TRBV6-2/TRBV6-3
CDR3: CASSYFGGNEQFF

V: TRBV7-9
CDR3: CASSPSGGLLLDTQYF

V: TRBV19
CDR3: CASTAGSGNTGELFF